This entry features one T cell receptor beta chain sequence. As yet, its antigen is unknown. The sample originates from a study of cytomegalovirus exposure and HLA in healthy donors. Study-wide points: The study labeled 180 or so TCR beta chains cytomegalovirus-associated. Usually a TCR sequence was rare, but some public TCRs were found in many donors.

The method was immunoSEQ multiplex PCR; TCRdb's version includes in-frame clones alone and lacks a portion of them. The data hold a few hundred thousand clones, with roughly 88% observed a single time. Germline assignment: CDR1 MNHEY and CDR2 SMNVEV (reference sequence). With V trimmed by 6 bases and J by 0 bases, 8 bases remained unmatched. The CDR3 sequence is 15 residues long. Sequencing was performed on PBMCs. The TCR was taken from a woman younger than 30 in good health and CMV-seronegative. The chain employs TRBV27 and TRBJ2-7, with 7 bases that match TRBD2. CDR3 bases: TGTGCCAGCAGGGGGTCTGGCGGGAGCTCCTACGAGCAGTACTTC. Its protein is CASRGSGGSSYEQYF.